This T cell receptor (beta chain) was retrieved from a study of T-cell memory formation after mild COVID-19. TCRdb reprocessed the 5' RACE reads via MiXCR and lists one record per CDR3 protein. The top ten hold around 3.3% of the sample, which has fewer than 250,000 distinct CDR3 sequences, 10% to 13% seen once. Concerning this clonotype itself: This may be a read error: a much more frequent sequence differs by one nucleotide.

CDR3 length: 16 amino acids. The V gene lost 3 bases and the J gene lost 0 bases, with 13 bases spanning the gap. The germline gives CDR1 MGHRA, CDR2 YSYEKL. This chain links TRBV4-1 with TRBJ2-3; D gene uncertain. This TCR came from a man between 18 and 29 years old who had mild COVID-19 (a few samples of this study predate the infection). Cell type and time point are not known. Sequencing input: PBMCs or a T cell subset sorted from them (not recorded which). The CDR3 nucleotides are TGCGCCAGCAGCCAGGATGGACGCCCTAGCACAGATACGCAGTATTTT. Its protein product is CASSQDGRPSTDTQYF.